Shown below are 32 T cell receptor beta chains from a single sample sequenced in a study of long-term antiretroviral therapy in people with HIV. Survey-level resolution applied to immunoSEQ assay v3.0. The assay was immunoSEQ multiplex PCR, and TCRdb's table has in-frame clones only and misses some. The data show roughly 14,000 clones, with under 80% seen just once and around a quarter held by the top ten. Sequenced here: unsorted PBMCs, sampled 3.1 years after starting antiretroviral therapy. The receptor set was obtained from a man in his forties or fifties with HIV.

The chain uses TRBV5-6 and TRBJ2-1; tentatively, D is TRBD1 (5 bases). CDR1 and CDR2 (germline): SGHDT, YYEEEE. Trimming stripped 0 bases from V and 4 bases from J, with 14 bases between. This CDR3 contains 16 residues. The CDR3 is CASSLARTGRYNEQFF. In DNA, the CDR3 is TGTGCCAGCAGCTTGGCCAGAACAGGTCGGTACAATGAGCAGTTCTTC.

In this sample, this clone turned up a few times. The CDR3 spells CASIGDYEQYF. Written as DNA, the CDR3 is TGTGCCAGCATTGGGGATTACGAGCAGTACTTC. The V gene is TRBV27, the J gene TRBJ2-7; D is uncertain. Trimming pared 7 bases from V and 4 bases from J, leaving 8 bases between. Germline CDR1 reads MNHEY; CDR2 reads SMNVEV (reference sequence). This CDR3 contains 11 residues.

V is TRBV27 and J is TRBJ2-1; no firm D call. This CDR3 is built from 12 residues. Germline V CDR1 and CDR2: MNHEY, SMNVEV (reference sequence). Trimming pared 4 bases from V and 8 bases from J, leaving 9 bases between. CDR3 residues: CASSSPLDEQFF. The DNA for the CDR3 is TGTGCCAGCAGTTCCCCCTTGGATGAGCAGTTCTTC.

The rearrangement links TRBV25-1 to TRBJ2-1; TRBD2 matches at 8 bases. Unmatched junction bases numbered 14, after V lost 2 bases and J lost 8 bases. Germline values: CDR1 MGHDK, CDR2 SYGVNS. The CDR3 contains 17 residues. The CDR3 sequence is CASSELLPGGASDEQFF. In nucleotides, the CDR3 is TGTGCCAGCAGTGAACTGCTACCGGGGGGGGCTAGTGATGAGCAGTTCTTC.

The chain is built from TRBV20-1 and TRBJ1-2; D is uncertain. Trimming removed 0 bases from V and 8 bases from J, with 7 bases in between. The CDR3 runs 11 residues. Germline V lookup: CDR1 DFQATT, CDR2 SNEGSKA (reference sequence). CDR3 residues: CSARDGGGYTF. The CDR3 DNA reads TGCAGTGCTAGAGATGGTGGGGGCTACACCTTC.

Only a few counts were recorded for this clone. The J gene is TRBJ2-3, the V gene TRBV30, with unresolved D. Germline values: CDR1 GTSNPN, CDR2 SVGIG (reference sequence). V lost 5 bases and J 4 bases, leaving 7 bases between the germline ends. The CDR3 is made up of 11 amino acids. The CDR3 bases are TGTGCCTGGGCTATCTCAGATACGCAGTATTTT. It specifies CAWAISDTQYF.

The chain is built from TRBV4-1 and TRBJ2-3; D call uncertain. Deletions cut 0 bases from V and 5 bases from J, with 12 bases between. The CDR3 has 15 amino acids. Germline CDR1 and CDR2: MGHRA and YSYEKL. CDR3 nucleotide sequence: TGCGCCAGCAGCCAAGAGGGCAGGCCCCTAGATACGCAGTATTTT. Protein product: CASSQEGRPLDTQYF.

Only a few counts were recorded for this clone. This chain uses TRBV2 with TRBJ1-2, with 8 positions matching TRBD1. CDR1 and CDR2 from the germline V gene are SNHLY and FYNNEI. The trim removed 7 bases at V and 5 bases at J, leaving 15 bases unmatched. The CDR3 has 16 amino acids. CDR3 nucleotide sequence: TGTGCCAGCATCGACCCAGTAACAGGGGGAAATTATGGCTACACCTTC. Amino acid sequence: CASIDPVTGGNYGYTF.

The chain has TRBV9 and TRBJ1-4, with TRBD1 identical over 8 bases. The CDR3 sequence is 15 residues long. Germline V CDR1 and CDR2: SGDLS, YYNGEE. The V gene end was trimmed by 0 bases and the J gene end by 6 bases; junction bases not matched to a gene: 4. CDR3 sequence: CASSVGQGADEKLFF. The CDR3, as DNA: TGTGCCAGCAGCGTAGGCCAGGGGGCCGATGAAAAACTGTTTTTT. Filled out from reference TRBV9 and TRBJ1-4, the complete variable domain reads DSGVTQTPKHLITATGQRVTLRCSPRSGDLSVYWYQQSLDQGLQFLIQYYNGEERAKGNILERFSAQQFPDLHSELNLSSLELGDSALYFCASSVGQGADEKLFFGSGTQLSVL.

The gene calls are TRBV6-6 and TRBJ2-2; D may be TRBD2 (5 bases). Germline lookup yields CDR1 MNHNY and CDR2 SVGAGI (reference sequence). Deletions cut 10 bases from V and 10 bases from J, with 22 bases between. The CDR3 extends over 14 amino acids. CDR3 protein: CAISLRVTGSELFF. In DNA, the CDR3 is TGTGCCATCAGCCTGAGGGTCACCGGGTCGGAGCTGTTTTTT.

This clone has a handful of counts. The V call is TRBV7-9, the J call TRBJ1-4, with TRBD1 matching 8 bases. The ends lost 4 bases at V and 7 bases at J; junction bases unmatched: 5. Germline CDR1 reads SEHNR; CDR2 reads FQNEAQ (reference sequence). This CDR3 comprises 14 residues. CDR3 bases: TGTGCCAGCAGCTCCTGGACAGGGAGTGAAAAACTGTTTTTT. Translated: CASSSWTGSEKLFF.

In its sample, this clone was seen a few times. This chain joins TRBV13 and TRBJ2-7; D uncertain. This CDR3 contains 16 residues. Germline V CDR1 and CDR2: PRHDT, FYEKMQ (reference sequence). The germline V and J ends were trimmed by 0 bases and 6 bases, with 18 bases remaining between them. The CDR3 spells CASSLGYYERLSEQYF. As DNA, the CDR3 is TGTGCCAGCAGCTTAGGCTACTACGAGAGGTTGTCCGAGCAGTACTTC.

The chain joins TRBV5-5 to TRBJ1-1; maybe TRBD1 (6 bases). CDR1 and CDR2 (germline): SGHKS, YYEKEE (reference sequence). V was clipped by 5 bases and J by 7 bases, with 12 bases between them. This CDR3 is built from 12 residues. The CDR3 DNA reads TGTGCCAGCAGAGGGCCAGGGGATGAAGCTTTCTTT. Residues: CASRGPGDEAFF. Filled out from reference TRBV5-5 and TRBJ1-1, the complete variable domain reads DAGVTQSPTHLIKTRGQQVTLRCSPISGHKSVSWYQQVLGQGPQFIFQYYEKEERGRGNFPDRFSARQFPNYSSELNVNALLLGDSALYLCASRGPGDEAFFGQGTRLTVV.

This clone has just a few counts. The chain has TRBV4-1 and TRBJ2-1; possible D gene TRBD1, 6 bases. From germline, CDR1 is MGHRA and CDR2 YSYEKL. Trimming took off 2 bases at V and 3 bases at J, with 17 bases between the two ends. The CDR3 is 17 residues long. The CDR3 here is CASSQRVGQKDYNEQFF. In nucleotides, the CDR3 is TGCGCCAGCAGCCAAAGGGTCGGACAGAAGGACTACAATGAGCAGTTCTTC.

V usage is TRBV18 and J usage is TRBJ1-1; TRBD1 agrees at 8 bases. This CDR3 has 16 residues. CDR1 is KGHSH and CDR2 is LQKENI in the germline V gene. With 2 bases clipped from V and 5 bases from J, the junction kept 10 bases outside the gene matches. CDR3 in amino acids: CASSPSIQGAGTEAFF. The CDR3, as DNA: TGTGCCAGCTCACCATCCATTCAGGGGGCAGGGACTGAAGCTTTCTTT.

The table lists this clone with a count of one. The chain links TRBV2 to TRBJ1-3; TRBD1 might be the D (5 bases). The germline gives CDR1 SNHLY, CDR2 FYNNEI. Trimming took off 2 bases at V and 2 bases at J, with 10 bases between the two ends. The CDR3 spans 15 residues. In nucleotides, the CDR3 is TGTGCCAGCAGTGAACGGGGCCAGGCTGGAAACACCATATATTTT. Translating it yields CASSERGQAGNTIYF.

The chain combines TRBV10-3 with TRBJ2-7, with 9 nucleotides matching TRBD1. The CDR3 has 13 residues. Germline CDR1 reads ENHRY; CDR2 reads SYGVKD. The V gene end was trimmed by 10 bases and the J gene end by 4 bases; junction bases not matched to a gene: 8. The CDR3 nucleotides are TGTGCCACCGGGGACAGGGTGGGGTACGAGCAGTACTTC. Its protein is CATGDRVGYEQYF.

The chain uses TRBV6-5 and TRBJ1-5; no firm D call. This CDR3 contains 16 residues. V was pared by 4 bases and J by 1 base, with 14 bases between. Germline V gives CDR1 MNHEY, CDR2 SVGAGI. CDR3 in amino acids: CASSSGGRSSNQPQHF. The CDR3 DNA sequence: TGTGCCAGCAGTTCCGGTGGACGGAGCAGCAATCAGCCCCAGCATTTT.

The CDR3 loop reads CASSLVGGLDTEAFF. CDR3 DNA sequence: TGTGCCAGCAGCTTGGTGGGGGGATTGGACACTGAAGCTTTCTTT. The chain recombines TRBV5-4 with TRBJ1-1; TRBD1 is a possible D gene (5 bases). The CDR3 consists of 15 residues. V was shortened by 0 bases and J by 3 bases, with 12 bases between the two germline ends. Looked up from germline, CDR1 is SGHNT and CDR2 is YYREEE (reference sequence).

J is TRBJ1-2 and V is TRBV5-6; D perhaps matches TRBD1 (5 bases). Germline loops: CDR1 SGHDT, CDR2 YYEEEE. Deletions cut 0 bases from V and 5 bases from J, with 17 bases between. The CDR3 totals 16 residues. This chain's CDR3 is CASSLDRGRDSYGYTF. CDR3 in DNA: TGTGCCAGCAGCTTGGATAGGGGCAGGGATAGTTATGGCTACACCTTC.

The chain carries TRBV30 and TRBJ1-1; the D is unclear. V lost 0 bases and J 4 bases, leaving 12 bases between the germline ends. From germline, CDR1 is GTSNPN and CDR2 SVGIG (reference sequence). The CDR3 runs to 14 residues. The CDR3 nucleotides are TGTGCCTGGAGTGTACTGGAGGGTAGCACTGAAGCTTTCTTT. Translation: CAWSVLEGSTEAFF.

This chain links TRBV27 with TRBJ1-1; 10 bases line up with TRBD1. This CDR3 contains 15 residues. CDR1 MNHEY and CDR2 SMNVEV come from the germline V gene (reference sequence). J lost 3 bases, V lost 4 bases, and 5 bases had no gene match. The DNA of the CDR3 is TGTGCCAGCAGTTCCTGGACAGGGGGGGACACTGAAGCTTTCTTT. It codes for CASSSWTGGDTEAFF.

J is TRBJ1-2 and V is TRBV6-6; D remains unclear. V lost 0 bases, J lost 4 bases, and 9 bases lay in between. In germline, CDR1 is MNHNY, CDR2 SVGAGI (reference sequence). This CDR3 has 14 residues. CDR3 loop: CASSYSTGGYGYTF. DNA for the CDR3: TGTGCCAGCAGTTACTCCACTGGAGGCTATGGCTACACCTTC.

V is TRBV27 and J is TRBJ2-7; no reliable D call. Germline V CDR1 and CDR2: MNHEY, SMNVEV (reference sequence). The CDR3 loop spans 14 amino acids. The V end lost 1 base, the J end lost 1 base, and 8 bases lay between the germline ends. CDR3 in amino acids: CASSLFPNSYEQYF. CDR3 nucleotide sequence: TGTGCCAGCAGTTTATTTCCAAATTCCTACGAGCAGTACTTC.

This clone is termed large. The chain employs TRBV29-1 and TRBJ2-7, with D possibly being TRBD2 (7 bases). CDR3 length: 14 residues. V dropped 8 bases and J dropped 0 bases, with 17 bases sitting between them. CDR1 is SQVTM, CDR2 ANQGSEA, per germline. In DNA form, the CDR3 reads TGCAGCCCCTGGGGGGGGACATCCTCCTACGAGCAGTACTTC. It is translated as CSPWGGTSSYEQYF.

V gene TRBV7-9 combines with J gene TRBJ2-1, with D perhaps being TRBD1 or TRBD2 (5 bases each). With 1 base removed from V and 3 bases from J, the gap between germline ends came to 10 bases. The CDR3 covers 15 residues. Per germline, CDR1 SEHNR and CDR2 FQNEAQ (reference sequence). CDR3 region: CASSLGGIRYNEQFF. The CDR3, as DNA: TGTGCCAGCAGCTTAGGGGGGATCCGCTACAATGAGCAGTTCTTC. Based on the CDR3 plus reference TRBV7-9 and TRBJ2-1, the full variable domain is DTGVSQNPRHKITKRGQNVTFRCDPISEHNRLYWYRQTLGQGPEFLTYFQNEAQLEKSRLLSDRFSAERPKGSFSTLEIQRTEQGDSAMYLCASSLGGIRYNEQFFGPGTRLTVL.

The table lists this clone with a few counts. The chain links TRBV15 to TRBJ1-2; TRBD1 is a possible D gene (5 bases). Germline V gene lookup returns CDR1 LNHNV and CDR2 YYDKDF (reference sequence). V was trimmed by 1 base and J by 6 bases, leaving 12 bases between them. The CDR3 sequence is 14 residues long. The CDR3 reads CATSRAGPGDGYTF. The CDR3 nucleotides are TGTGCCACCAGCAGAGCGGGCCCGGGGGATGGCTACACCTTC.

The V and J genes are TRBV4-1 and TRBJ2-5; possible D gene TRBD1, 6 bases. V was shortened by 3 bases and J by 4 bases, with 9 bases between the two germline ends. Germline assignment: CDR1 MGHRA and CDR2 YSYEKL. This CDR3 has 13 amino acids. The CDR3 sequence is CASSQTQGETQYF. CDR3 sequence (DNA): TGCGCCAGCAGCCAGACACAGGGAGAGACCCAGTACTTC.

The genes are TRBV6-5 and TRBJ1-1, with D unclear. Germline V CDR1 and CDR2: MNHEY, SVGAGI. CDR3 length: 14 amino acids. The germline V and J ends were trimmed by 6 bases and 4 bases, with 15 bases remaining between them. For the CDR3, the DNA is TGTGCCAGCAGAGAACTGCGGACCGGCACTGAAGCTTTCTTT. It encodes CASRELRTGTEAFF.

This sequence joins TRBV5-6 and TRBJ1-5; 10 bases match TRBD1. The CDR3 is 16 amino acids. Germline V CDR1 and CDR2: SGHDT, YYEEEE. J lost 2 bases, V lost 1 base, and 3 bases had no gene match. CDR3: CASSLRDRGGNQPQHF. The CDR3, as DNA: TGTGCCAGCAGCTTGAGGGACAGGGGAGGCAATCAGCCCCAGCATTTT.

This chain connects TRBV10-3 to TRBJ2-5; TRBD1 matches at 10 bases. CDR1 is ENHRY, CDR2 SYGVKD, per germline. V shed 5 bases, J shed 3 bases, and the junction held 6 bases outside the gene matches. There are 15 residues in the CDR3. The CDR3 region is CAISPTGTGEETQYF. In nucleotides, the CDR3 is TGTGCCATCAGTCCAACCGGGACAGGGGAAGAGACCCAGTACTTC.

The gene calls are TRBV2 and TRBJ1-2, with 7 bases matching TRBD1. This CDR3 spans 14 amino acids. CDR1 is SNHLY, CDR2 FYNNEI, per germline. J was trimmed by 4 bases and V by 7 bases; bases with no gene match: 9. CDR3 loop: CASTSTGRIYGYTF. CDR3 coding DNA: TGTGCCAGCACCTCGACAGGGAGAATCTATGGCTACACCTTC.